This T cell receptor beta chain was captured by sequencing in a study of cytomegalovirus exposure and HLA in healthy donors. Study in general: In a later analysis, it was reported that the roughly 130 validation repertoires had been produced on the same platform as the 670 or so repertoires belonging to the first cohort.

Using immunoSEQ multiplex PCR, the repertoire was profiled, and TCRdb retains in-frame clones only, with some absent. This sample has 130,000 or so clones, with roughly 90% found just once. Deletions cut 3 bases from V and 4 bases from J, with 18 bases between. CDR1 and CDR2 from the germline V gene are SGHVS and FQNEAQ. The CDR3 has 16 residues. Study-level results: In vitro experiments confirmed that a few CMV-associated chains were specific for CMV antigens.

As concerns this clone: What it recognizes is unknown.

This TCR was recovered from a young man in good health and CMV-seronegative. The chain recombines TRBV7-8 with TRBJ1-2; D is uncertain. The sample was PBMCs. CDR3 DNA sequence: TGTGCCAGCAGCTTGAATGCACCAGAGGGTGTCTATGGCTACACCTTC. Protein: CASSLNAPEGVYGYTF.